A selection of T cell receptor beta chains follows, all from one sample in a study of T cells after yellow fever vaccination. A single record per CDR3 protein comes from TCRdb applying MiXCR to the 5' RACE reads. Of 110,000 or so distinct CDR3 sequences listed, 5.5% to 8% are singletons. The starting material was CD4+ T cells sorted from PBMCs, obtained roughly 46 days after the first yellow fever vaccination. The receptors shown here come from a man in his late teens or twenties who received the YFV17D yellow fever vaccine. Both conserved end residues are part of each CDR3. D genes are given only for firm matches. The size field is filled for only some rows; it gives once, few, many or a size class.

len,v_gene,d_gene,j_gene,abundance,CDR3aa,CDR3nt
14,TRBV4-3,NA,TRBJ1-1,NA,CASSLFGVSGEAFF,TGCGCCAGCAGCCTTTTTGGGGTCTCCGGTGAAGCTTTCTTT
14,TRBV5-1,NA,TRBJ1-1,few,CASSLNEGGTEAFF,TGCGCCAGCAGCTTGAACGAAGGGGGGACTGAAGCTTTCTTT
15,TRBV7-3,TRBD1,TRBJ2-2,many,CASSPGTGNTGELFF,TGTGCCAGCAGCCCCGGGACAGGGAACACCGGGGAGCTGTTTTTT
14,TRBV6-1,NA,TRBJ1-2,NA,CASIRAADNYGYTF,TGTGCCAGCATCAGGGCAGCGGATAACTATGGCTACACCTTC
13,TRBV20-1,NA,TRBJ2-3,many,CSALDNPDDTQYF,TGCAGTGCCTTGGACAACCCAGACGATACGCAGTATTTT
11,TRBV6-5,NA,TRBJ1-2,many,CASGNPRRYTF,TGTGCCAGCGGAAACCCTCGCCGATACACCTTC
16,TRBV7-9,NA,TRBJ2-2,many,CASSLPRGRGTGELFF,TGTGCCAGCAGCTTACCGCGGGGCCGGGGCACCGGGGAGCTGTTTTTT
16,TRBV6-1,NA,TRBJ2-7,many,CASSVYSFSSSYEQYF,TGTGCCAGCAGTGTCTACAGTTTCTCTAGCTCCTACGAGCAGTACTTC
16,TRBV12-3/TRBV12-4,TRBD1,TRBJ1-1,few,CASSDQQGALDTEAFF,TGTGCCAGCAGTGACCAACAGGGGGCTTTAGACACTGAAGCTTTCTTT
14,TRBV5-4,NA,TRBJ1-6,NA,CASSLYDKGAPLHF,TGTGCCAGCAGCTTGTACGACAAGGGGGCACCCCTCCACTTT
13,TRBV5-4,NA,TRBJ2-3,few,CASRPLATDTQYF,TGTGCCTCGAGACCCCTAGCGACAGATACGCAGTATTTT
13,TRBV7-2,NA,TRBJ1-1,many,CASTQWGVTEAFF,TGTGCCAGCACCCAGTGGGGGGTCACTGAAGCTTTCTTT
14,TRBV5-4,NA,TRBJ2-1,few,CASSPEQGVGEQFF,TGTGCCAGCAGCCCGGAACAGGGCGTCGGTGAGCAGTTCTTC
14,TRBV4-3,NA,TRBJ2-3,NA,CASSQDFSTDTQYF,TGCGCCAGCAGCCAAGATTTTAGCACAGATACGCAGTATTTT
16,TRBV5-1,TRBD1,TRBJ2-3,many,CASSWTGTGDPDTQYF,TGCGCCAGCAGCTGGACCGGGACAGGGGATCCAGATACGCAGTATTTT
13,TRBV4-3,NA,TRBJ2-3,many,CASSQEGVDTQYF,TGCGCCAGCAGCCAAGAAGGGGTAGATACGCAGTATTTT
15,TRBV11-2,TRBD2,TRBJ2-1,many,CASSLSSGGYNEQFF,TGTGCCAGCAGCTTAAGTAGCGGGGGCTACAATGAGCAGTTCTTC
11,TRBV7-8,NA,TRBJ2-1,NA,CASGQKSEQFF,TGTGCCAGCGGGCAGAAAAGTGAGCAGTTCTTC
14,TRBV18,NA,TRBJ2-3,many,CASSGQSYTDTQYF,TGTGCCAGCTCTGGACAGTCTTACACAGATACGCAGTATTTT
15,TRBV28,NA,TRBJ2-5,few,CASSFMGGVQETQYF,TGTGCCAGCAGTTTTATGGGGGGCGTCCAAGAGACCCAGTACTTC
12,TRBV20-1,NA,TRBJ1-5,few,CSARDEHQPQHF,TGCAGTGCTAGAGATGAGCACCAGCCCCAGCATTTT
13,TRBV10-3,NA,TRBJ2-7,many,CAIRRDASWEQYF,TGTGCCATCAGGAGGGACGCGTCCTGGGAGCAGTACTTC
18,TRBV6-2/TRBV6-3,TRBD2,TRBJ2-5,many,CASSYTSLAGGSQETQYF,TGTGCCAGCAGTTACACGTCGCTAGCGGGGGGATCACAAGAGACCCAGTACTTC
13,TRBV7-2,TRBD2,TRBJ2-5,many,CASSTGGEETQYF,TGTGCCAGCAGCACCGGGGGGGAAGAGACCCAGTACTTC
16,TRBV7-3,NA,TRBJ2-5,many,CASSLMASLSQETQYF,TGTGCCAGCAGCTTAATGGCTTCCCTGTCGCAAGAGACCCAGTACTTC
13,TRBV6-2/TRBV6-3,NA,TRBJ2-1,many,CASRRTINNEQFF,TGTGCCAGCAGACGGACAATAAACAATGAGCAGTTCTTC
15,TRBV3-1,NA,TRBJ2-7,many,CASSQGTGISYEQYF,TGTGCCAGCAGCCAAGGGACGGGGATTTCCTACGAGCAGTACTTC
15,TRBV4-1,NA,TRBJ1-2,NA,CASSPPNSRDYGYTF,TGCGCCAGCAGCCCACCCAACTCTCGGGACTATGGCTACACCTTC
12,TRBV12-3/TRBV12-4,TRBD1,TRBJ2-7,many,CASSPRGPEQYF,TGTGCCAGCAGTCCCAGGGGGCCCGAGCAGTACTTC
13,TRBV27,NA,TRBJ1-5,many,CASRSTEGQPQHF,TGTGCCAGCAGGTCAACTGAGGGTCAGCCCCAGCATTTT
15,TRBV4-2,NA,TRBJ1-3,many,CASSLDRVSGNTIYF,TGTGCCAGCAGCCTAGACAGAGTCTCTGGAAACACCATATATTTT
18,TRBV4-1,TRBD2,TRBJ2-1,many,CASSAQRGRGGLYNEQFF,TGCGCCAGCAGCGCCCAGCGGGGCCGCGGGGGGCTATACAATGAGCAGTTCTTC
15,TRBV7-2,NA,TRBJ1-5,few,CATKREGHSNQPQHF,TGTGCCACCAAACGAGAGGGCCATAGCAATCAGCCCCAGCATTTT
13,TRBV6-1,NA,TRBJ1-2,many,CASSGQVSTGYTF,TGTGCCAGCAGTGGACAGGTATCCACGGGCTACACCTTC
15,TRBV6-2/TRBV6-3,NA,TRBJ2-3,many,CASGYGQTSTDTQYF,TGTGCCAGCGGCTACGGCCAAACAAGCACAGATACGCAGTATTTT
12,TRBV7-9,NA,TRBJ1-1,many,CASSLAQGEAFF,TGTGCCAGCAGCTTAGCACAGGGTGAAGCTTTCTTT
15,TRBV4-1,TRBD1,TRBJ2-1,many,CASSPDRASYNEQFF,TGCGCCAGCAGCCCCGACAGGGCTTCCTACAATGAGCAGTTCTTC
15,TRBV5-1,NA,TRBJ1-1,many,CASSLDPDLNTEAFF,TGCGCCAGCAGCTTGGATCCGGACCTGAACACTGAAGCTTTCTTT
17,TRBV5-5,TRBD2,TRBJ2-5,many,CASSRDPSGGAGETQYF,TGTGCCAGCAGCCGCGACCCTAGCGGGGGGGCGGGAGAGACCCAGTACTTC
15,TRBV4-3,NA,TRBJ2-3,NA,CASSSGTESTDTQYF,TGCGCCAGCAGCTCTGGGACGGAGAGCACAGATACGCAGTATTTT
14,TRBV15,NA,TRBJ1-4,few,CATKGGANGEKLFF,TGTGCCACCAAAGGGGGGGCGAATGGCGAAAAACTGTTTTTT
20,TRBV4-2,TRBD2,TRBJ2-1,many,CASSQETLAGGLISYNEQFF,TGTGCCAGCAGCCAAGAGACCCTAGCGGGGGGCCTAATCTCCTACAATGAGCAGTTCTTC
14,TRBV4-1,NA,TRBJ2-7,many,CASSHSGGPYEQYF,TGCGCCAGCAGCCACTCAGGGGGGCCTTACGAGCAGTACTTC
12,TRBV7-8,NA,TRBJ1-2,many,CASSRENYGYTF,TGTGCCAGCAGCCGAGAAAACTATGGCTACACCTTC
15,TRBV4-1,TRBD1,TRBJ1-2,NA,CASSQEGTGADGYTF,TGCGCCAGCAGCCAAGAAGGGACAGGGGCAGATGGCTACACCTTC
13,TRBV20-1,TRBD1,TRBJ1-2,many,CSARLTGYYGYTF,TGCAGTGCTAGACTGACAGGGTACTATGGCTACACCTTC
14,TRBV6-2/TRBV6-3,NA,TRBJ1-6,many,CASSYLTANSPLHF,TGTGCCAGCAGTTACCTGACAGCTAATTCACCCCTCCACTTT
14,TRBV12-3/TRBV12-4,NA,TRBJ2-7,many,CASTLQTAGYEQYF,TGTGCCAGCACTCTTCAGACAGCTGGCTACGAGCAGTACTTC
16,TRBV11-2,TRBD2,TRBJ2-7,few,CASSFLLAGVAGEQYF,TGTGCCAGCAGCTTCCTACTAGCGGGGGTGGCTGGCGAGCAGTACTTC
14,TRBV20-1,NA,TRBJ1-4,many,CSYRVPATNEKLFF,TGCAGTTACAGGGTCCCAGCAACTAATGAAAAACTGTTTTTT
13,TRBV5-4,TRBD1,TRBJ2-7,many,CASSKPGQSEQYF,TGTGCCAGCAGCAAGCCGGGACAGTCTGAGCAGTACTTC
13,TRBV12-3/TRBV12-4,NA,TRBJ2-3,many,CASSSRSLDAQYF,TGTGCCAGCAGTTCACGGAGCCTAGACGCGCAGTATTTT
12,TRBV7-9,NA,TRBJ1-2,NA,CASSLGEDGYTF,TGTGCCAGCAGCTTAGGCGAGGATGGCTACACCTTC
15,TRBV5-1,TRBD1,TRBJ1-6,many,CASSLEGTGVSPLHF,TGCGCCAGCAGCTTGGAAGGGACAGGGGTTTCACCCCTCCACTTT
14,TRBV5-4,NA,TRBJ2-3,few,CASSSKGGGDTQYF,TGTGCCAGCAGCTCCAAGGGGGGGGGAGATACGCAGTATTTT
14,TRBV19,NA,TRBJ2-1,many,CASSQFSSYNEQFF,TGTGCCAGTAGTCAGTTTAGCTCCTACAATGAGCAGTTCTTC
12,TRBV20-1,TRBD2,TRBJ2-5,many,CSAELAGGSQYF,TGCAGTGCCGAACTAGCGGGGGGGTCCCAGTACTTC
14,TRBV7-2,NA,TRBJ2-5,few,CASSGVGGWETQYF,TGTGCCAGCAGCGGGGTGGGGGGCTGGGAGACCCAGTACTTC